Sequencing of this T cell receptor (beta chain) was carried out in a study of vaccination effects on CD4 cells after COVID-19. V lost 7 bases and J 1 base, leaving 13 bases between the germline ends. CDR1 is SEHNR, CDR2 FQNEAQ, per germline (reference sequence). The length of the CDR3 is 14 residues. Assay: immunoSEQ multiplex PCR; the TCRdb copy retains only in-frame clones and omits some. The sample gives roughly 40,000 clones, about 70% of which show up once; 4% to 5% is in the top ten. Subsequent to 10 days of culture, CD4+ T cells were isolated. With respect to this clone: Its antigen remains unknown.

The J gene is TRBJ1-1, the V gene TRBV7-9, with D uncertain. Here the sequenced sample was CD4+ T cells from PBMCs cultured without peptide, taken before COVID-19 vaccination. This receptor was obtained from a human donor who received a COVID-19 vaccine. The CDR3 is CASNGRAANTEAFF. The CDR3 nucleotides read TGTGCCAGCAACGGAAGGGCCGCGAACACTGAAGCTTTCTTT.